Listed below are T cell receptor beta chains from one sample, sequenced in a study of cytomegalovirus exposure and HLA in healthy donors. Data came from immunoSEQ multiplex PCR; TCRdb stores just in-frame clones and leaves some out. The sample contains 90,000 to 100,000 clones, approximately 76% of which appear only once. Sequencing used PBMCs. The receptors stem from a woman in her sixties or seventies in good health and CMV-seropositive. The CDR3 runs from the conserved cysteine through the conserved F or W. The D gene is left open where the match is weak. The size entry is marked missing in some rows and otherwise reads once, few, many or a size class.

TRBV10-1	-	-	TRBJ2-2	TGCGCCAGCAGCCTGCGGTTTACCGGGGAGCTGTTTTTT	CASSLRFTGELFF
TRBV2	few	TRBD1	TRBJ1-2	TGTGCCAGCAGTGCACAGGGGTTTGGCTACACCTTC	CASSAQGFGYTF
TRBV13	-	-	TRBJ2-7	TGTGCCAGCAGCTTACGGGGGAGTCGCTACGAGCAGTACTTC	CASSLRGSRYEQYF
TRBV5-4	-	-	TRBJ2-1	TGTGCCAGCAGCCATTCCAATGAGCAGTTCTTC	CASSHSNEQFF
TRBV5-6	-	-	TRBJ2-2	TGTGCCAGCAGCTTAGGGACACTTACCGGGGAGCTGTTTTTT	CASSLGTLTGELFF
TRBV29-1	-	-	TRBJ1-4	TGCAGCGCTGCCCGACGGGGTTTAGAAGAAAAACTGTTTTTT	CSAARRGLEEKLFF
TRBV11-2	-	-	TRBJ2-7	TGTGCCAGCAGCCCCCAGGCAGTTCCTTCCGAGCAGTACTTC	CASSPQAVPSEQYF
TRBV29-1	-	-	TRBJ1-2	TGCAGTGCAGGGGATGTCCTAAGGGGCTACACCTTC	CSAGDVLRGYTF
TRBV4-1	-	TRBD2	TRBJ2-1	TGCGCCAGCAGCCAAGAGGGGACTAGCGACTCCTACAATGAGCAGTTCTTC	CASSQEGTSDSYNEQFF
TRBV18	-	-	TRBJ1-1	TGTGCCAGCTCACTCAGTCAGCAGGGATATGGCACTGAAGCTTTCTTT	CASSLSQQGYGTEAFF
TRBV29-1	once	-	TRBJ1-1	TGCAGCGTCGGGAATCAGGTGAACACTGAAGCTTTCTTT	CSVGNQVNTEAFF
TRBV4-2	-	TRBD1	TRBJ1-2	TGTGCCAGCAGCTGGTTGGACGGGACAGATGGCTACACCTTC	CASSWLDGTDGYTF
TRBV6-5	few	-	TRBJ1-4	TGTGCCAGCAGTCTCCTCGGGAGGGGTGATGAAAAACTGTTTTTT	CASSLLGRGDEKLFF
TRBV6-5	few	-	TRBJ1-1	TGTGCCAGCAGTTGGGGGGGAACCCTGCCCCTTGAAGCTTTCTTT	CASSWGGTLPLEAFF
TRBV28	few	-	TRBJ1-3	TGTGCCAGCAGTACCGGGAACTCTGGAAACACCATATATTTT	CASSTGNSGNTIYF
TRBV5-1	-	-	TRBJ1-2	TGCGCCAGCAGCATCCCAGGTGGTCGGGGTGGCTACACCTTC	CASSIPGGRGGYTF
TRBV19	-	-	TRBJ2-3	TGTGCCAGTAGGCGGGGAGAGGGGGGGACAGATACGCAGTATTTT	CASRRGEGGTDTQYF
TRBV5-1	-	-	TRBJ2-1	TGCGCCAGCAGCTTGTCCAGGAGGGTCGATGAGCAGTTCTTC	CASSLSRRVDEQFF
TRBV5-5	-	TRBD2	TRBJ2-7	TGTGCCAGCAGCCGGGGACTAGCGAGCTCCTACGAGCAGTACTTC	CASSRGLASSYEQYF
TRBV5-6	once	TRBD1	TRBJ1-2	TGTGCCAGCAGCTTGACAGGGGGCGCGGGGGGCTACACCTTC	CASSLTGGAGGYTF
TRBV5-1	-	-	TRBJ2-4	TGCGCCAGCAGCGTCGGACAGAAAAACATTCAGTACTTC	CASSVGQKNIQYF
TRBV7-9	-	TRBD2	TRBJ2-3	TGTGCCAGCAGCTTACTTAGCGGGAGCACAGATACGCAGTATTTT	CASSLLSGSTDTQYF
TRBV19	-	TRBD1	TRBJ2-7	TGTGCCAGTAGTATATGGACAGGGGACGAGCAGTACTTC	CASSIWTGDEQYF
TRBV6-1	-	-	TRBJ1-2	TGTGCCAGCAGTGTCAGGGGAGATGAGGGCTATGGCTACACCTTC	CASSVRGDEGYGYTF
TRBV28	-	-	TRBJ2-5	TGTGCCAGCAGTTTGTCCGGTTTGGAGACCCAGTACTTC	CASSLSGLETQYF
TRBV10-3	-	TRBD1	TRBJ1-1	TGTGCCATCAGTGAACAGGGGGCGGGAACTGAAGCTTTCTTT	CAISEQGAGTEAFF
TRBV2	-	TRBD2	TRBJ2-3	TGTGCCAGCAGCGAACTAGCGGGAGACACAGATACGCAGTATTTT	CASSELAGDTDTQYF
TRBV7-9	-	-	TRBJ2-3	TGTGCCAGCAGCTTACTTCACGGTAGCACAGATACGCAGTATTTT	CASSLLHGSTDTQYF
TRBV5-4	-	TRBD1	TRBJ2-5	TGTGCCAGCAGCCAGGGACAGTTTAAAGAGACCCAGTACTTC	CASSQGQFKETQYF
TRBV5-4	-	TRBD2	TRBJ2-1	TGTGCCAGCAGCTTGGCCGGGGCGGGAGGTCCCTACAATGAGCAGTTCTTC	CASSLAGAGGPYNEQFF
TRBV7-9	once	-	TRBJ1-2	TGTGCCAGCAGCCGGCATAGGACAGTCTTCCCGGGCAACTATGGCTACACCTTC	CASSRHRTVFPGNYGYTF
TRBV30	-	-	TRBJ1-1	TGTGCCTGGAGTACAGGAACGTGGACTGAAGCTTTCTTT	CAWSTGTWTEAFF
TRBV6-6	-	-	TRBJ2-7	TGTGCCAGCAGTTACCGAACAGTTGACGAGCAGTACTTC	CASSYRTVDEQYF
TRBV4-1	-	-	TRBJ1-5	TGCGCCAGCAGCCAACATGGGACACCTCGAGACTACTTACATCAGCCCCAGCATTTT	CASSQHGTPRDYLHQPQHF
TRBV2	-	TRBD1	TRBJ1-1	TGTGCCAACAGTAATATGGAGGGGGCCATCGCTGAAGCTTTCTTT	CANSNMEGAIAEAFF
TRBV6-6	-	-	TRBJ1-1	TGTGCCAGCAGTCCCGCAGCTGGAAGAGGCTTCTTT	CASSPAAGRGFF
TRBV2	once	-	TRBJ1-1	TGTGCCAGCAGTGACGTGGTTGTTAGGGGAATGAACACTGAAGCTTTCTTT	CASSDVVVRGMNTEAFF
TRBV13	-	TRBD2	TRBJ2-1	TGTGCCAGCAGCTTAGTTGCCTGGACTAGCGGGAGCCTAAGAAGGGGGAATGAGCAGTTCTTC	CASSLVAWTSGSLRRGNEQFF
TRBV13	-	TRBD2	TRBJ2-7	TGTGCCAGCAGCATACACATTTGGAGACTAGCGGGAGGGCCGAGGGACGAGCAGTACTTC	CASSIHIWRLAGGPRDEQYF
TRBV27	-	-	TRBJ1-2	TGTGCCAGCAGTTTAACTGGGGGCTACTATGGCTACACCTTC	CASSLTGGYYGYTF
TRBV9	-	-	TRBJ2-5	TGTGCCAGCAGCACGAGTGGAGCTACCCAAGAGACCCAGTACTTC	CASSTSGATQETQYF
TRBV5-4	-	-	TRBJ1-1	TGTGCCAGCAGCTCGCCCCTCAGGTCGTCGAACACTGAAGCTTTCTTT	CASSSPLRSSNTEAFF
TRBV4-1	-	TRBD1	TRBJ1-3	TGCGCCAGCAGCCAACCCGGGACAGCTTATGGAAACACCATATATTTT	CASSQPGTAYGNTIYF
TRBV2	-	-	TRBJ1-1	TGTGCCAGCAGCGCACAGCTGAACACTGAAGCTTTCTTT	CASSAQLNTEAFF
TRBV7-9	once	-	TRBJ2-2	TGTGCCAGCAGCATAAGACCGGGGACCGGGGAGCTGTTTTTT	CASSIRPGTGELFF
TRBV10-3	few	-	TRBJ2-7	TGTGCCACCCTGGGGAGGAACGAGCAGTACTTC	CATLGRNEQYF
TRBV18	-	-	TRBJ1-3	TGTGCCAGCTCACCACTTGTGTCCGAGCTTTCTGGAAACACCATATATTTT	CASSPLVSELSGNTIYF
TRBV5-6	-	TRBD1	TRBJ1-5	TGTGCCAGCAGCGTTGGACAGGGGAATCAGCCCCAGCATTTT	CASSVGQGNQPQHF
TRBV27	few	TRBD2	TRBJ2-1	TGTGCCAGCAGTTTAGGGTCTAGCGGGTCAAATGAGCAGTTCTTC	CASSLGSSGSNEQFF
TRBV18	-	-	TRBJ2-1	TGTGCCAGCTCAGCGGCGGAACTCTCCTACAATGAGCAGTTCTTC	CASSAAELSYNEQFF
TRBV9	-	-	TRBJ2-2	TGTGCCAGCAGCGTAGTAGACAGGCCGATGTCTGGGGAGCTGTTTTTT	CASSVVDRPMSGELFF
TRBV10-2	-	TRBD2	TRBJ2-7	TGCGCCAGCAGTGTAGCGGGAGGGCGTGAGCAGTACTTC	CASSVAGGREQYF
TRBV19	once	TRBD1	TRBJ1-5	TGTGCCAGTAGTACCCCCTACGACAGGGAGGATCAGCCCCAGCATTTT	CASSTPYDREDQPQHF